Below, 2 T cell receptor beta chains from the same sample are listed, as sequenced in a study of molecular identifiers for immune sequencing clone quantification. MiXCR was run by TCRdb on the PCR reads, yielding one entry per CDR3 protein. This sample has some 66,000 distinct CDR3 sequences; about 19% occur once, and the top ten carry approximately 1.5%. Sequenced sample: naive CD8+ T cells from blood, with Jurkat cell RNA spiked in. The subset is: FACS-sorted CD8+CD4-CCR7+CD45RA+ naive T cells. These receptors all stem from a human donor in good health. Some libraries in this study had Jurkat cell RNA spiked in.

This clonotype was seen only a few times. The rearrangement links TRBV4-2 to TRBJ2-1, with TRBD2 matching 9 bases. CDR3 length: 13 residues. Germline V gene sequence: CDR1 LGHNA, CDR2 YNFKEQ. V dropped 4 bases and J dropped 6; count of bases not matched to a gene: 1. The CDR3 nucleotides are TGTGCCAGCAGCCGACTAGCGGTCAATGAGCAGTTCTTC. Translating it yields CASSRLAVNEQFF.

This clonotype appeared a few times. The chain combines TRBV4-3 with TRBJ2-7; a weak D match, TRBD2 (5 bases). V was trimmed by 4 bases and J by 2 bases, leaving 18 bases between them. From germline, CDR1 is LGHNA and CDR2 YSLEER. The CDR3 spans 16 residues. The CDR3 DNA follows: TGCGCCAGCAGCCCCTCCGAAGCGGAGCTAACCTACGAGCAGTACTTC. Translating it yields CASSPSEAELTYEQYF.